These 24 T cell receptor beta chains were all obtained from the same sample, sequenced in a study of Ad26.COV2.S vaccination and SARS-CoV-2 variants. Treatment given: around 19 received Ad26.COV2.S at low or high dose, single or two shots; about five received placebo; per-sample allocation not given. On day 63 after the first injection, vaccine and placebo recipients gave samples. The method was immunoSEQ multiplex PCR; TCRdb's version includes in-frame clones alone and lacks a portion of them. The sample has 380,000 or so clones; under 90% are singletons. Here the sequenced sample was peripheral blood, taken in a trial of Ad26.COV2.S vaccine versus placebo. The receptors come from a person between 18 and 65 years old who received the Ad26.COV2.S COVID-19 vaccine or a placebo.

A single count supports this clone. CDR3 region: CASSFRGRGLSGNTIYF. For the CDR3, the DNA is TGTGCCAGCAGCTTCAGGGGCAGGGGGCTGTCTGGAAACACCATATATTTT. This chain connects TRBV5-6 to TRBJ1-3; 8 bases are a match to TRBD1. CDR1 is SGHDT and CDR2 is YYEEEE in the germline V gene. V lost 2 bases and J lost 1; bases outside the gene matches: 8. This CDR3 contains 17 residues.

The chain recombines TRBV12-3 or TRBV12-4 with TRBJ1-1, with D hard to call. The CDR3 is made up of 12 amino acids. V lost 6 bases and J 6 bases, leaving 11 bases between the germline ends. The CDR3 loop is CASSRPGAEAFF. In nucleotides, the CDR3 is TGTGCCAGCAGCCGTCCCGGCGCTGAAGCTTTCTTT.

The V and J genes are TRBV11-2 and TRBJ1-2, with 8 nucleotides matching TRBD1. The V gene end was trimmed by 1 base and the J gene end by 4 bases; junction bases not matched to a gene: 2. Germline V gene lookup returns CDR1 SGHAT and CDR2 FQNNGV. This CDR3 has 14 amino acids. In nucleotides, the CDR3 is TGTGCCAGCAGCTTAGGGGGACAGGCCTATGGCTACACCTTC. The encoded protein is CASSLGGQAYGYTF.

This chain connects TRBV14 to TRBJ1-1; D might be TRBD1 (6 bases). Trimming pared 8 bases from V and 1 base from J, leaving 20 bases between. There are 16 residues in the CDR3. The germline CDR1 and CDR2 sequences are SGHDN and FVKESK. The CDR3 bases are TGTGCCAGCCTCACCTTGGGGGGCTTTCCGAACACTGAAGCTTTCTTT. This translates into CASLTLGGFPNTEAFF.

This clone was seen only once. CDR3 nucleotides: TGCGCCAGCAGCTTGGAGGTACCGACGAACACTGAAGCTTTCTTT. Its translation is CASSLEVPTNTEAFF. The chain combines TRBV5-1 with TRBJ1-1, with unresolved D. CDR3 length: 15 residues. Germline CDR1 SGHRS, CDR2 YFSETQ. Trimming pared 0 bases from V and 1 base from J, leaving 10 bases between.

V and J are TRBV29-1 and TRBJ1-2, with 7 bases lining up with TRBD1. There are 11 residues in the CDR3. Germline V CDR1 and CDR2: SQVTM, ANQGSEA. J was trimmed by 8 bases and V by 4 bases; bases with no gene match: 4. Written as DNA, the CDR3 is TGCAGCGTTGTGACAGGGCCCGGCTACACCTTC. Its translation: CSVVTGPGYTF.

V usage is TRBV6-4 and J usage is TRBJ2-2; D is ambiguous. The CDR3 has 14 amino acids. Looked up from germline, CDR1 is MRHNA and CDR2 is SNTAGT. V lost 10 bases and J lost 0, with 12 bases in between. CDR3 residues: CATRRFANTGELFF. The CDR3 DNA sequence: TGTGCCACCAGAAGATTCGCGAACACCGGGGAGCTGTTTTTT.

CDR3 in amino acids: CASTSNRDSYNSPLHF. CDR3 coding DNA: TGTGCCAGCACCTCAAACAGGGACTCCTATAATTCACCCCTCCACTTT. The J gene is TRBJ1-6, the V gene TRBV27; possible D gene TRBD1, 6 bases. With 7 bases removed from V and 0 bases from J, the gap between germline ends came to 13 bases. This CDR3 contains 16 residues. Germline values: CDR1 MNHEY, CDR2 SMNVEV (reference sequence).

The rearrangement links TRBV6-2 or TRBV6-3 to TRBJ1-2; possible D gene TRBD1, 6 bases. This CDR3 is 15 amino acids long. Deletions cut 5 bases from V and 5 bases from J, with 18 bases between. The germline CDR1 and CDR2 sequences are MNHEY and SVGEGT. In DNA form, the CDR3 reads TGTGCCAGCAGTCGACAACAGGGAAACAATTATGGCTACACCTTC. It is translated as CASSRQQGNNYGYTF.

V gene TRBV20-1 combines with J gene TRBJ1-1; D may be TRBD1 (6 bases). Germline values: CDR1 DFQATT, CDR2 SNEGSKA (reference sequence). The V gene lost 3 bases and the J gene lost 5 bases, with 16 bases spanning the gap. This CDR3 contains 14 residues. CDR3 amino acids: CSASLRGRGTEAFF. In DNA form, the CDR3 reads TGCAGTGCTAGTTTAAGGGGAAGGGGGACTGAAGCTTTCTTT.

The CDR3 DNA reads TGTGCCAGCTCACCACAGTTACAAGGGCCGAACACTGAAGCTTTCTTT. Its protein is CASSPQLQGPNTEAFF. The chain couples TRBV18 to TRBJ1-1; D call uncertain. This CDR3 is built from 16 residues. The V gene's germline CDR1 is KGHSH and CDR2 LQKENI. Trimming stripped 1 base from V and 1 base from J, with 13 bases between. Full variable domain (remainder filled in from reference TRBV18 and TRBJ1-1): NAGVMQNPRHLVRRRGQEARLRCSPMKGHSHVYWYRQLPEEGLKFMVYLQKENIIDESGMPKERFSAEFPKEGPSILRIQQVVRGDSAAYFCASSPQLQGPNTEAFFGQGTRLTVV.

The gene calls are TRBV5-4 and TRBJ2-2; the D gene is possibly TRBD2 (6 bases). V shed 0 bases and J shed 3 bases, with 6 bases lying between them. The CDR3 sequence is 14 residues long. The V gene's germline CDR1 is SGHNT and CDR2 YYREEE (reference sequence). The CDR3 is CASSLGGDTGELFF. The CDR3 DNA reads as TGTGCCAGCAGCTTGGGGGGGGACACCGGGGAGCTGTTTTTT.

The rearrangement uses TRBV29-1 and TRBJ1-1; D uncertain. The CDR3 runs to 12 residues. Trimming took 5 bases from V and 1 from J, leaving 8 bases between them. Germline V gives CDR1 SQVTM, CDR2 ANQGSEA. This CDR3 is CSVRDTNTEAFF. The DNA of the CDR3 is TGCAGCGTTCGAGACACGAACACTGAAGCTTTCTTT. The complete variable domain, with remaining parts taken from reference TRBV29-1 and TRBJ1-1, reads SAVISQKPSRDICQRGTSLTIQCQVDSQVTMMFWYRQQPGQSLTLIATANQGSEATYESGFVIDKFPISRPNLTFSTLTVSNMSPEDSSIYLCSVRDTNTEAFFGQGTRLTVV.

This clone was detected only a few times. The chain carries TRBV3-1 (or the pseudogene TRBV3-2) and TRBJ2-7; no reliable D call. Germline CDR1 and CDR2: LGHDT and YNNKEL (reference sequence). The CDR3 sequence is 12 residues long. Trimming took 8 bases from V and 0 from J, leaving 8 bases between them. The CDR3 is CASRGFSYEQYF. DNA of the CDR3: TGTGCCAGCCGTGGGTTCTCCTACGAGCAGTACTTC.

In this sample, this clone turned up a few times. The chain recombines TRBV29-1 with TRBJ2-1, with TRBD2 matching over 9 bases. V lost 0 bases and J lost 2; bases outside the gene matches: 11. The CDR3 covers 18 residues. Germline loops: CDR1 SQVTM, CDR2 ANQGSEA. The CDR3 region is CSVEDQGSGSTPYNEQFF. For the CDR3, the DNA is TGCAGCGTTGAAGATCAAGGTAGCGGGAGTACGCCCTACAATGAGCAGTTCTTC.

The chain combines TRBV10-3 with TRBJ2-7; unclear D gene. This CDR3 comprises 15 residues. With 2 bases removed from V and 0 bases from J, the gap between germline ends came to 11 bases. Germline values: CDR1 ENHRY, CDR2 SYGVKD. CDR3 sequence reads: CAISEVGGYSYEQYF. For the CDR3, the DNA is TGTGCCATCAGTGAGGTGGGCGGATACTCCTACGAGCAGTACTTC.

J is TRBJ2-7 and V is TRBV5-4; possible D gene TRBD2, 5 bases. V lost 0 bases and J lost 2, with 9 bases in between. Germline V gene data show CDR1 as SGHNT and CDR2 as YYREEE (reference sequence). This CDR3 spans 14 amino acids. CDR3 nucleotides: TGTGCCAGCAGCTTGGCGGGATCCACCTACGAGCAGTACTTC. It is translated as CASSLAGSTYEQYF.

This sequence joins TRBV7-9 and TRBJ2-5; 9 bases align to TRBD1. The CDR3 loop spans 14 amino acids. Germline-derived CDR1 and CDR2 are SEHNR and FQNEAQ (reference sequence). Trimming took 4 bases from V and 4 from J; bases not matched to a gene: 4. The CDR3 region is CASSSGTGSETQYF. For the CDR3, the DNA is TGTGCCAGCAGCTCCGGGACAGGGTCAGAGACCCAGTACTTC.

About this clone itself: The same CDR3 also results from other DNA sequences found in this sample. The chain employs TRBV11-3 and TRBJ1-3; D gene unclear. Trimming shortened V by 5 bases and J by 4 bases, and 9 bases separated the two germline ends. The CDR3 runs 13 residues. In germline, CDR1 is SGHNT, CDR2 YENEEA. DNA of the CDR3: TGTGCCAGCAGCCGGCTTACAGGAAACACCATATATTTT. Amino acid sequence: CASSRLTGNTIYF.

This chain joins TRBV11-3 and TRBJ2-2; D may be TRBD2 (6 bases). CDR1 is SGHNT, CDR2 YENEEA, per germline. V lost 1 base and J 1 base, leaving 7 bases between the germline ends. This CDR3 spans 15 amino acids. The CDR3: CASSLVSGNTGELFF. The CDR3 DNA follows: TGTGCCAGCAGCTTAGTTAGCGGGAACACCGGGGAGCTGTTTTTT.

The chain is built from TRBV19 and TRBJ1-2, with D tentatively TRBD1 (5 bases). The CDR3 contains 15 residues. Germline V gene data show CDR1 as LNHDA and CDR2 as SQIVND (reference sequence). V was pared by 4 bases and J by 6 bases, with 18 bases between. The DNA of the CDR3 is TGTGCCAGTAGTAGTTACTTTGGACACCGAGATGGCTACACCTTC. The encoded protein is CASSSYFGHRDGYTF.

This clone was found once. The chain carries TRBV30 and TRBJ1-3; D is unresolved. Trimming shortened V by 2 bases and J by 4 bases, and 6 bases separated the two germline ends. This CDR3 is 12 amino acids long. The V gene's germline CDR1 is GTSNPN and CDR2 SVGIG (reference sequence). The DNA of the CDR3 is TGTGCCTGGAGTTTGGCGGGAAACACCATATATTTT. Amino acid sequence: CAWSLAGNTIYF.

The J gene is TRBJ2-6, the V gene TRBV29-1; D is unclear. CDR3 length equals 13 residues. The V gene's germline CDR1 is SQVTM and CDR2 ANQGSEA. V dropped 4 bases and J dropped 1 base, with 5 bases sitting between them. CDR3: CSVGISGANVLTF. The CDR3, as DNA: TGCAGCGTTGGGATATCTGGGGCCAACGTCCTGACTTTC.

This clone came up a few times. V gene TRBV7-9 combines with J gene TRBJ1-2; D is perhaps TRBD1 (6 bases). Germline loops: CDR1 SEHNR, CDR2 FQNEAQ (reference sequence). V was clipped by 2 bases and J by 6 bases, with 16 bases between them. CDR3 size: 15 residues. The CDR3 protein is CASSLSIGTFDGYTF. The CDR3 DNA is TGTGCCAGCAGCTTAAGTATCGGGACATTTGATGGCTACACCTTC.